These 3 T cell receptor beta chains share one sample of origin, sequenced in a study of T cell changes during pregnancy in multiple sclerosis (dated by TCRdb to between 2017 and 2020). The library was prepared using the immunoSEQ multiplex PCR assay. This immuneACCESS table, as held by TCRdb, lists in-frame sequences with V and J called but not all clones. Of the missing ones, under half trace to an unresolved V gene in checked studies; the others have no known cause. The sample table contains 26,000 or so clones; only one count was recorded for 85% to 90% of them. The top ten constitute around 8.1% of the sample. Sequencing used CD8+ T cells from peripheral blood mononuclear cells, obtained in the second trimester of pregnancy. These receptors were obtained from a female donor with multiple sclerosis, enrolled in a pregnancy study.

CDR3 loop: CASSLGWGGPYEQYF. In DNA form, the CDR3 reads TGTGCCAGTAGTCTCGGGTGGGGGGGCCCGTACGAGCAGTACTTC. The gene calls are TRBV19 and TRBJ2-7, with D maybe TRBD2 (7 bases). Per the germline V gene, CDR1 is LNHDA and CDR2 is SQIVND (reference sequence). The CDR3 runs 15 residues. Deletions cut 5 bases from V and 4 bases from J, with 18 bases between.

The V call is TRBV2, the J call TRBJ2-5, with 11 bases matching TRBD1. The junction had 11 bases not matched to a gene; V was cut back by 7 bases and J by 4 bases. CDR3 size: 16 residues. Germline CDR1 is SNHLY and CDR2 is FYNNEI. CDR3 DNA sequence: TGTGCCAGCAAGGAAGGACAGGGGGCGGTTGGAGAGACCCAGTACTTC. Translating gives CASKEGQGAVGETQYF.

By share of the sample, this clone is medium-sized. The J gene is TRBJ2-2, the V gene TRBV21-1; the D call in the table, TRBD1, was not verified against the DNA. TRBV21-1 is annotated as a pseudogene. This CDR3 contains 14 residues. Here the CDR3 reads CASSKGQNTGELFF. The CDR3 DNA follows: TGTGCCAGCAGCAAAGGACAGAACACCGGGGAGCTGTTTTTT.